This T cell receptor (beta chain) was obtained from a study of OX40 agonist ivuxolimab in advanced cancers. Broader study findings: Averaged across samples, CD8+ T cells carried more expanded clones than CD4+ did.

With 6 bases removed from V and 1 base from J, the gap between germline ends came to 9 bases. The CDR3 consists of 12 residues. CDR1 is SQVTM, CDR2 ANQGSEA, per germline. This clone was seen more than once but under ten times. The antigen is not known. TCRdb's copy holds only in-frame clones and misses some; the assay was immunoSEQ multiplex PCR. The sample holds 70,000 to 95,000 clones, more than 85% seen once. The rearrangement joins TRBV29-1 to TRBJ1-1; the D gene is possibly TRBD1 (6 bases). The sequence came from an adult with an advanced solid tumor such as melanoma, head and neck, liver or kidney cancer. The starting material was CD4+ or CD8+ T cells sorted from blood, obtained in a trial of the OX40 agonist ivuxolimab. This CDR3 reads CSVETGNTEAFF. In DNA, the CDR3 is TGCAGCGTAGAGACAGGGAACACTGAAGCTTTCTTT.